This TCR beta chain was identified during a study of blood T cell repertoires in COVID-19. About the research overall: Specimens from acute and convalescent COVID-19 originated in the United States, Italy and Spain.

Measured with immunoSEQ multiplex PCR; TCRdb has only the in-frame clones, and not every one. The data show 130,000 or so clones, approximately 81% seen once. CDR1 is SNHLY, CDR2 FYNNEI, per germline. The CDR3 covers 17 residues. V was shortened by 7 bases and J by 0 bases, with 21 bases between the two germline ends. The V call is TRBV2, the J call TRBJ2-5; a weak D match, TRBD1 (5 bases). The origin of this receptor is a man aged 60 to 75 with acute or convalescent COVID-19. The sequenced material came from peripheral blood. This CDR3 reads CASTPYSGAVYQETQYF. CDR3 DNA sequence: TGTGCCAGCACCCCATATTCTGGGGCGGTGTACCAAGAGACCCAGTACTTC.